This entry lists 22 T cell receptor beta chains sequenced from one sample in a study of metastatic and nonmetastatic thyroid tumors. TCRdb reprocessed the PCR reads using MiXCR. The sample yields 25,000 to 35,000 clones, roughly 15% seen once. All patients reached thyroid surgery having received no treatment beforehand. Source material: blood. The receptor source for this set is a female donor with papillary thyroid cancer or a benign thyroid nodule (not recorded which). Some clones in this sample may be carry-over from other donors' samples.

This chain connects TRBV19 to TRBJ2-2; 12 positions agree with TRBD1. The CDR3 has 15 residues. V dropped 10 bases and J dropped 7; count of bases not matched to a gene: 10. Per the germline V gene, CDR1 is LNHDA and CDR2 is SQIVND (reference sequence). In DNA form, the CDR3 reads TGTGCCACCCAAGTGGGACAGGGGGCAGTCGGGGAGCTGTTTTTT. As protein: CATQVGQGAVGELFF. Full variable domain (outside the CDR3, taken from reference TRBV19 and TRBJ2-2): DGGITQSPKYLFRKEGQNVTLSCEQNLNHDAMYWYRQDPGQGLRLIYYSQIVNDFQKGDIAEGYSVSREKKESFPLTVTSAQKNPTAFYLCATQVGQGAVGELFFGEGSRLTVL.

The chain combines TRBV30 with TRBJ2-1, with D maybe TRBD2 (5 bases). This CDR3 region has 12 residues. V dropped 3 bases and J dropped 5 bases, with 8 bases sitting between them. Germline assignment: CDR1 GTSNPN and CDR2 SVGIG (reference sequence). The CDR3, as DNA: TGTGCCTGGAGCAGCGGAAACAATGAGCAGTTCTTC. As protein: CAWSSGNNEQFF.

The chain joins TRBV6-2 or TRBV6-3 to TRBJ2-7, with 12 bases fitting TRBD2. The ends lost 10 bases at V and 3 bases at J; junction bases unmatched: 7. The CDR3 runs 14 residues. Germline values: CDR1 MNHEY, CDR2 SVGEGT. The DNA for the CDR3 is TGTGCCATCACCAGACTAGCGGGGGTCTACGAGCAGTACTTC. Translated: CAITRLAGVYEQYF.

This clone is medium-sized in the sample. The chain employs TRBV20-1 and TRBJ2-3; TRBD2 agrees at 12 bases. The CDR3 loop spans 18 amino acids. J lost 1 base, V lost 2 bases, and 10 bases had no gene match. Germline values: CDR1 DFQATT, CDR2 SNEGSKA (reference sequence). The CDR3 here is CSARRDLAGGPGTDTQYF. For the CDR3, the DNA is TGCAGTGCTAGAAGGGATCTAGCGGGAGGGCCTGGCACAGATACGCAGTATTTT.

This clone was counted many times. The junction departs from germline at one end; a sequencing error may be responsible. This chain uses TRBV5-1 with TRBJ2-2, with 10 bases matching TRBD1. Germline V gene sequence: CDR1 SGHRS, CDR2 YFSETQ. CDR3 size: 17 residues. The CDR3 DNA is TGCGCCAGCAGTTTGGGCTCGGACAGGGGGAAGACCGGGGAGCTGTTTTTT. This translates into CASSLGSDRGKTGELFF.

This clone was found many times. The chain couples TRBV7-7 to TRBJ2-6; D unclear. V was cut by 5 bases and J by 2 bases, with 22 bases left in between. There are 19 residues in the CDR3. Germline CDR1 reads SSHAT; CDR2 reads FNYEAQ (reference sequence). CDR3 sequence: CASSPLPGQSLAGANVLTF. The CDR3 nucleotides are TGTGCCAGCAGCCCACTACCGGGCCAGTCTTTGGCTGGGGCCAACGTCCTGACTTTC.

This clone appeared many times. This rearrangement joins TRBV12-3 or TRBV12-4 to TRBJ1-1; D gene uncertain. The CDR3 has 14 amino acids. The germline V and J ends were trimmed by 0 bases and 1 base, with 6 bases remaining between them. The CDR3 region has the DNA TGTGCCAGCAGTTTAGCCTCCAAGAACACTGAAGCTTTCTTT. Translating it yields CASSLASKNTEAFF.

This clone was recorded many times. V and J are TRBV3-1 and TRBJ1-5, with 10 bases aligning to TRBD1. With V trimmed by 4 bases and J by 0 bases, 9 bases remained unmatched. The CDR3 totals 18 residues. The V gene's germline CDR1 is LGHDT and CDR2 YNNKEL (reference sequence). CDR3 region: CASSPPGQGTFSNQPQHF. Here the CDR3 DNA reads TGTGCCAGCAGCCCCCCGGGACAGGGGACTTTTAGCAATCAGCCCCAGCATTTT. Combining the CDR3 with reference TRBV3-1 and TRBJ1-5 gives the whole variable domain DTAVSQTPKYLVTQMGNDKSIKCEQNLGHDTMYWYKQDSKKFLKIMFSYNNKELIINETVPNRFSPKSPDKAHLNLHINSLELGDSAVYFCASSPPGQGTFSNQPQHFGDGTRLSIL.

V is TRBV5-1 and J is TRBJ1-1; no clear D. In germline, CDR1 is SGHRS, CDR2 YFSETQ. Trimming stripped 0 bases from V and 2 bases from J, with 11 bases between. This CDR3 comprises 15 residues. DNA for the CDR3: TGCGCCAGCAGCTTGGCACCGTTGGGTAACACTGAAGCTTTCTTT. Its protein is CASSLAPLGNTEAFF.

This chain joins TRBV9 and TRBJ1-6; 9 bases map to TRBD1. The CDR3 has 14 amino acids. Germline V lookup: CDR1 SGDLS, CDR2 YYNGEE. Trimming removed 2 bases from V and 7 bases from J; junction bases left unmatched: 1. The CDR3 spells CASSVTGGNSPLHF. Here the CDR3 DNA reads TGTGCCAGCAGCGTGACAGGGGGGAATTCACCCCTCCACTTT.

This clone was picked up many times. This rearrangement joins TRBV20-1 to TRBJ2-3; D is perhaps TRBD1 (6 bases). The germline gives CDR1 DFQATT, CDR2 SNEGSKA (reference sequence). This CDR3 is built from 15 residues. V lost 0 bases to trimming and J lost 2 bases, with 12 bases between them. CDR3 nucleotides: TGCAGTGCTAGAGACCGACAGGTCCTCACAGATACGCAGTATTTT. Amino acids: CSARDRQVLTDTQYF.

This clone was found many times. The J gene is TRBJ2-3, the V gene TRBV6-5; TRBD2 agrees at 12 bases. The CDR3 is made up of 17 amino acids. Germline-derived CDR1 and CDR2 are MNHEY and SVGAGI. The V and J ends lost 6 bases and 6 bases, in that order; junction bases with no gene match: 13. The DNA of the CDR3 is TGTGCCAGCAGCACGCCTGAGGGGCTAGCGGGAGGGGATACGCAGTATTTT. The encoded protein is CASSTPEGLAGGDTQYF.

A remark on this clone: The junction departs from germline at one end; a sequencing error may be responsible. The chain recombines TRBV20-1 with TRBJ2-4; 13 positions match TRBD2. The CDR3 consists of 18 residues. CDR1 and CDR2 from the germline V gene are DFQATT and SNEGSKA (reference sequence). CDR3 bases: TGCAGTGCACTCGGACTAGCGGGAGTGAATCGGGCCAAAAACATTCATTACTTC. Translation: CSALGLAGVNRAKNIHYF.

This clone occurred many times. The V call is TRBV19, the J call TRBJ2-1; D is uncertain. V dropped 2 bases and J dropped 5 bases, with 13 bases sitting between them. In germline, CDR1 is LNHDA, CDR2 SQIVND (reference sequence). The CDR3 covers 15 residues. In DNA form, the CDR3 reads TGTGCCAGTAGTATATACCGCGTGGGGAACAATGAGCAGTTCTTC. Translation: CASSIYRVGNNEQFF.

This sequence joins TRBV27 and TRBJ2-2; possibly TRBD1 for D (6 bases). V lost 8 bases to trimming and J lost 0 bases, with 13 bases between them. CDR1 MNHEY and CDR2 SMNVEV come from the germline V gene (reference sequence). The CDR3 has 15 residues. The CDR3 sequence: CASCIGTPNTGELFF. Written as DNA, the CDR3 is TGTGCCAGCTGTATCGGGACACCGAACACCGGGGAGCTGTTTTTT.

At least ten counts were recorded for this clone. The V gene is TRBV15, the J gene TRBJ1-3, with D possibly matching TRBD1 (6 bases). Germline V gene data show CDR1 as LNHNV and CDR2 as YYDKDF (reference sequence). This CDR3 contains 15 residues. V was pared by 1 base and J by 7 bases, with 14 bases between. In DNA, the CDR3 is TGTGCCACCAGCAGAGGCCGGGACATATGGAACACCATATATTTT. It specifies CATSRGRDIWNTIYF.

This clone was picked up many times. The chain couples TRBV6-1 to TRBJ2-5, with 10 positions matching TRBD2. The J segment lost 2 bases and the V segment lost 6 bases, leaving 12 bases of the junction unmatched. This CDR3 is 17 amino acids long. CDR1 and CDR2 (germline): MNHNS, SASEGT. CDR3 sequence reads: CASSPTLGLATQETQYF. The CDR3 nucleotides read TGTGCCAGCAGCCCTACTCTGGGACTAGCGACGCAAGAGACCCAGTACTTC.

This clone occurred a few times. DNA for the CDR3: TGTGCCAGCATCCAGGGACCGGAGGGGAAGTACTTC. This gives the protein CASIQGPEGKYF. The J gene is TRBJ2-7, the V gene TRBV6-1; perhaps TRBD2 as D (6 bases). Trimming removed 7 bases at V and 11 bases at J, with 18 bases between. The V gene's germline CDR1 is MNHNS and CDR2 SASEGT. The CDR3 sequence is 12 residues long.

This clone was counted at least ten times. The rearrangement joins TRBV27 to TRBJ2-5; D possibly uses TRBD1 or TRBD2 (6 bases each). The CDR3 is 16 residues long. CDR1 MNHEY and CDR2 SMNVEV come from the germline V gene (reference sequence). With 1 base removed from V and 5 bases from J, the gap between germline ends came to 17 bases. In DNA, the CDR3 is TGTGCCAGCAGTTTATTCTCCGGAAGGGGGGTCGAGACCCAGTACTTC. It is translated as CASSLFSGRGVETQYF.

This clone was detected many times. This may come from a read error, since a much larger clone is one base off. J is TRBJ2-1 and V is TRBV19, with D tentatively TRBD2 (5 bases). Germline values: CDR1 LNHDA, CDR2 SQIVND (reference sequence). The CDR3 contains 13 residues. V lost 5 bases and J lost 9, with 14 bases in between. The chain's CDR3 is CASSSPVGGEQFF. In DNA form, the CDR3 reads TGTGCCAGTAGTTCCCCGGTCGGAGGTGAGCAGTTCTTC.

This clone was seen ten or more times. V is TRBV4-1 and J is TRBJ1-1; possible D gene TRBD1, 6 bases. Germline V lookup: CDR1 MGHRA, CDR2 YSYEKL. V shed 5 bases and J shed 1 base, with 17 bases lying between them. The CDR3 is made up of 16 amino acids. In nucleotides, the CDR3 is TGCGCCAGCAGCGGACGACAGGCGGTCGGGAACACTGAAGCTTTCTTT. Residues: CASSGRQAVGNTEAFF.

A word on this clone: The junction departs from the called germline gene at one end, perhaps through a read error. The chain combines TRBV28 with TRBJ2-5; perhaps TRBD2 as D (6 bases). The germline V gene encodes CDR1 MDHEN and CDR2 SYDVKM. The CDR3 runs 16 residues. The CDR3 sequence is CASSPLVRTIRETRYF. CDR3 DNA: TGTGCCAGCAGTCCGTTAGTCAGGACTATCCGGGAGACCCGGTACTTC.